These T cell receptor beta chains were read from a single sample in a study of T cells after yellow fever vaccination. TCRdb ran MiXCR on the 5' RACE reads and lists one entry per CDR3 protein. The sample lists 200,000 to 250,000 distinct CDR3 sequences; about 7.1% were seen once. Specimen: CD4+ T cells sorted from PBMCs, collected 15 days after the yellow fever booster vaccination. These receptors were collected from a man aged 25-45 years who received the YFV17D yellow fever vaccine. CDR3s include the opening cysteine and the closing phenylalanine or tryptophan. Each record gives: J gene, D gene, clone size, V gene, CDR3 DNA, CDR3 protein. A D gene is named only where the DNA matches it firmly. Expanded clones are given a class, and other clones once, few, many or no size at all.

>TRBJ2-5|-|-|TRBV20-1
TGCAGTGCTAGATTTATTGAGACCCAGTACTTC
CSARFIETQYF
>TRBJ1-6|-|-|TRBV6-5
TGTGCCAGCAGTTACCGGGGTCGGCCACCCCTCCACTTT
CASSYRGRPPLHF
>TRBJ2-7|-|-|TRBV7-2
TGTGCCAGCAGCCCAGACTCGAAAACCTACGAGCAGTACTTC
CASSPDSKTYEQYF
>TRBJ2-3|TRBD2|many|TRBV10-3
TGTGCCATCAGTGGGGGCGTGACCGGGGGGACAGATACGCAGTATTTT
CAISGGVTGGTDTQYF
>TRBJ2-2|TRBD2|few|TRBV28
TGTGCCAGCAGCCCCAGGACTAGCGGGAGCTTCACCGGGGAGCTGTTTTTT
CASSPRTSGSFTGELFF
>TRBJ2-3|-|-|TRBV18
TGTGCCAGCTCACCGGGAGAGAACACAGATACGCAGTATTTT
CASSPGENTDTQYF
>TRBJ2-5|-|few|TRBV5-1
TGCGCCAGCAGCTCGATGGGGGAGACCCAGTACTTC
CASSSMGETQYF
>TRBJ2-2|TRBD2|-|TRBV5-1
TGCGCCAGCAGCGTAGCTAGCGGGAAGCCCGGGGAGCTGTTTTTT
CASSVASGKPGELFF
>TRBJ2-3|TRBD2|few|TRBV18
TGTGCCAGCTTCAAAGACAGAGGGACTATAGATACGCAGTATTTT
CASFKDRGTIDTQYF
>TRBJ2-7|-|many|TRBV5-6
TGTGCCAGCAGCTTTCCGAGTGGAAGGGTGCACGAGCAGTACTTC
CASSFPSGRVHEQYF
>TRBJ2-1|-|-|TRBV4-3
TGCGCCAGCAGCCAAGCGATTTTGCATCTAGGGCAGTTCTTC
CASSQAILHLGQFF
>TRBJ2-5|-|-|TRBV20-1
TGCAGTGCCACCGACCAAAGGGGGACCCAGTACTTC
CSATDQRGTQYF
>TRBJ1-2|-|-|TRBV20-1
TGCAGTGCTCGCCGACAGTTTGGCTACTATGGCTACACCTTC
CSARRQFGYYGYTF
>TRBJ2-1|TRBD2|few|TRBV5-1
TGCGCCAGCAGCGGACTAGCGGGGTACAATGAGCAGTTCTTC
CASSGLAGYNEQFF
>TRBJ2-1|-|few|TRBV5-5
TGTGCCAGCAGCTTGGTGGCTAGCGATCTGATTGAGCAGTTCTTC
CASSLVASDLIEQFF
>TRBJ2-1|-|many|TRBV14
TGTGCCAGCAGCCAAGATGACAGGTGGTCGGAGCAGTTCTTC
CASSQDDRWSEQFF
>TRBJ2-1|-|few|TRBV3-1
TGTGCCAGCAGCCAAGTGGATCTTCCCAGCTCCTACAATGAGCAGTTCTTC
CASSQVDLPSSYNEQFF
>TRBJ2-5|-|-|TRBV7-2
TGTGCCAGCAGCTTCGGCGCCACCGGGGCCCAGTACTTC
CASSFGATGAQYF
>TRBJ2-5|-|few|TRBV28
TGTGCCAGCAGTGACGCAGGGGCAGGGTATGGAGAGACCCAGTACTTC
CASSDAGAGYGETQYF
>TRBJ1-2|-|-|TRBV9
TGTGCCAGCAGCGACGGACAGTCTAACTATGGCTACACCTTC
CASSDGQSNYGYTF
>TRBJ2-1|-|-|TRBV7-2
TGTGCCAGCAGCTTCGAACCCCAGTTCTTC
CASSFEPQFF
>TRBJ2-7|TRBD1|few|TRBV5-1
TGCGCCAGCAGCTTGGCCACCGACAGGGCCTACGAGCAGTACTTC
CASSLATDRAYEQYF
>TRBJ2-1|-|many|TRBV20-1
TGCAGTGCTAGAGAGACTAGTAAAAATGAGCAGTTCTTC
CSARETSKNEQFF
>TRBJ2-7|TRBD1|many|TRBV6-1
TGTGCCAGCAGTAATCATCGGACAGGTAGCGTCTACGAGCAGTACTTC
CASSNHRTGSVYEQYF
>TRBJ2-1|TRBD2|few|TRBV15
TGTGCCACCAGCGGGGGGCTAGCGGGAGGGGTCGGTGAGCAGTTCTTC
CATSGGLAGGVGEQFF
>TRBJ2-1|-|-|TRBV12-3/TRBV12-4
TGTGCCAGCAGCGCTGCTTTTGAGCAGTTCTTC
CASSAAFEQFF
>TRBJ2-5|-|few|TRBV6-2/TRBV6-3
TGTGCCAGCAGCCCCCGAAAACAAGAGACCCAGTACTTC
CASSPRKQETQYF
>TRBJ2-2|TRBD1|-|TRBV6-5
TGTGCCAGCATTAAGACAGGGGGCACCGGGGAGCTGTTTTTT
CASIKTGGTGELFF
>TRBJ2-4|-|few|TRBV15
TGTGCCACCAGCAGAGAGGCGACCAAAAACATTCAGTACTTC
CATSREATKNIQYF
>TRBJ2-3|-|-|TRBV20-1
TGCAGTGCTAGGGGCGCGGTAGGCACCACAGATACGCAGTATTTT
CSARGAVGTTDTQYF
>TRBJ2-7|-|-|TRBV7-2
TGTGCCAGCAGCTTAGGGCCGGGGGCGCGGTACGAGCAGTACTTC
CASSLGPGARYEQYF